This T cell receptor (beta chain) was identified in a study of OX40 agonist ivuxolimab in advanced cancers. Study-level information: Patients got intravenous ivuxolimab at 0.01 to 10 mg/kg every 2 weeks. Patients with hepatocellular carcinoma, melanoma, renal cell or head and neck cancer made up the dose-escalation patients.

Trimming took 7 bases from V and 0 from J, leaving 18 bases between them. The germline V gene encodes CDR1 LNHDA and CDR2 SQIVND (reference sequence). There are 16 residues in the CDR3. Study outcomes and limitations: The mean number of expanded clones was higher in CD8+ T cells than in CD4+.

Using immunoSEQ multiplex PCR, the repertoire was profiled, and TCRdb retains in-frame clones only, with some absent. This sample yields 50,000 or so clones, of which around 88% are seen a single time; 25% to 40% belongs to the top ten. A word on this clone: The target antigen is unknown.

The V gene is TRBV19, the J gene TRBJ1-1; the D gene is possibly TRBD1 (6 bases). Sequenced here: CD4+ or CD8+ T cells sorted from blood, sampled in a trial of the OX40 agonist ivuxolimab. This TCR came from an adult with an advanced solid tumor such as melanoma, head and neck, liver or kidney cancer. As DNA, the CDR3 is TGTGCCAGTACTGAGGCCACCAGGGGCCTGAACACTGAAGCTTTCTTT. Protein: CASTEATRGLNTEAFF. The variable domain in full, with the rest retrieved from reference TRBV19 and TRBJ1-1, is DGGITQSPKYLFRKEGQNVTLSCEQNLNHDAMYWYRQDPGQGLRLIYYSQIVNDFQKGDIAEGYSVSREKKESFPLTVTSAQKNPTAFYLCASTEATRGLNTEAFFGQGTRLTVV.